Listed below are T cell receptor beta chains from one sample, sequenced in a study of blood T cell repertoires in COVID-19. Generated by immunoSEQ multiplex PCR, the TCRdb table keeps only in-frame clones and is missing some. The profile covers roughly 130,000 clones, with 88% appearing a single time and roughly a tenth taken by the ten largest. Sequencing used peripheral blood. All receptors come from a man between 60 and 70 years old with active or convalescent COVID-19. Each CDR3 is given with its conserved first and last residue. The order of the fields is CDR3 length, clone size, D gene, V gene, J gene, CDR3 protein, CDR3 DNA. A D gene is named only where the DNA matches it firmly. Clone size, where shown, is once, few, many, or a class for clones that have expanded.

16,NA,NA,TRBV19,TRBJ1-5,CASSIESRGGNQPQHF,TGTGCCAGTAGTATAGAGAGCAGGGGAGGCAATCAGCCCCAGCATTTT
14,NA,TRBD1,TRBV9,TRBJ1-4,CASSVTTGGEKLFF,TGTGCCAGCAGCGTCACGACAGGGGGGGAAAAACTGTTTTTT
14,once,TRBD1,TRBV4-1,TRBJ1-2,CASSQVTGNYGYTF,TGCGCCAGCAGCCAAGTGACAGGGAACTATGGCTACACCTTC
12,NA,NA,TRBV6-5,TRBJ1-2,CASSSFGSGYTF,TGTGCCAGCAGTTCATTTGGGAGCGGCTACACCTTC
17,NA,TRBD2,TRBV9,TRBJ2-2,CASSVFLAGGNTGELFF,TGTGCCAGCAGCGTTTTCCTAGCGGGAGGGAACACCGGGGAGCTGTTTTTT
15,NA,TRBD1,TRBV6-5,TRBJ1-4,CASRRTGAEYEKLFF,TGTGCCAGCAGGCGGACAGGGGCTGAGTATGAAAAACTGTTTTTT
16,NA,NA,TRBV27,TRBJ1-6,CASRDTLSSYNSPLHF,TGTGCCAGCAGGGACACCCTGAGCTCCTATAATTCACCCCTCCACTTT
14,NA,NA,TRBV3-1/TRBV3-2,TRBJ2-5,CASSQGTGRETQYF,TGTGCCAGCAGCCAAGGCACTGGGAGGGAGACCCAGTACTTC
12,NA,NA,TRBV20-1,TRBJ1-1,CSASSTNTEAFF,TGCAGTGCTAGTTCTACGAACACTGAAGCTTTCTTT
17,once,TRBD1,TRBV18,TRBJ2-2,CASSPTGKGLQTGELFF,TGTGCCAGCTCACCGACAGGGAAGGGGTTGCAGACCGGGGAGCTGTTTTTT
18,NA,TRBD1,TRBV5-6,TRBJ2-4,CASTLGDRETLAKNIQYF,TGTGCCAGCACCCTAGGGGACAGGGAGACCCTAGCCAAAAACATTCAGTACTTC
20,NA,TRBD1,TRBV24-1,TRBJ2-3,CATSDDPWKIQDRATDTQYF,TGTGCCACCAGTGACGACCCTTGGAAAATACAGGACAGGGCGACAGATACGCAGTATTTT
17,NA,TRBD1,TRBV9,TRBJ1-3,CASSTLTGTFAGNTIYF,TGTGCCAGCAGCACCTTGACAGGGACGTTCGCTGGAAACACCATATATTTT
19,NA,TRBD2,TRBV5-1,TRBJ2-2,CASSSGLAGALRISGELFF,TGCGCCAGCAGCTCGGGACTAGCGGGAGCGCTAAGGATATCGGGGGAGCTGTTTTTT
14,NA,NA,TRBV10-3,TRBJ1-5,CAISEAFSNQPQHF,TGTGCCATCAGTGAAGCGTTTAGCAATCAGCCCCAGCATTTT
14,NA,TRBD1,TRBV5-6,TRBJ1-4,CASSSLTGLEKLFF,TGTGCCAGCAGCTCGTTGACAGGGCTCGAAAAACTGTTTTTT
16,NA,TRBD1,TRBV9,TRBJ2-2,CASSVAWTGRTGELFF,TGTGCCAGCAGCGTAGCTTGGACAGGGAGGACCGGGGAGCTGTTTTTT
18,NA,NA,TRBV19,TRBJ1-5,CASSMNLGPSGNRQPQHF,TGTGCCAGTAGTATGAACCTTGGACCTTCGGGAAATCGTCAGCCCCAGCATTTT
14,NA,NA,TRBV3-1/TRBV3-2,TRBJ2-7,CASSPGGGAYEQYF,TGTGCCAGCAGCCCTGGGGGCGGTGCCTACGAGCAGTACTTC
14,NA,NA,TRBV28,TRBJ2-1,CASSQGGSYNEQFF,TGTGCCAGCTCACAAGGGGGCTCCTACAATGAGCAGTTCTTC
14,NA,TRBD2,TRBV20-1,TRBJ2-4,CSASLGLGANIQYF,TGCAGTGCTAGTCTCGGACTAGGGGCTAACATTCAGTACTTC
14,NA,TRBD1,TRBV28,TRBJ2-7,CASRGQGRSYEQYF,TGTGCCAGCAGGGGACAGGGGCGCTCCTACGAGCAGTACTTC
10,NA,NA,TRBV21-1,TRBJ2-7,CASRGSEQYF,TGTGCCAGCAGAGGGAGCGAGCAGTACTTC
14,NA,NA,TRBV4-2,TRBJ2-5,CASSQGSYGETQYF,TGTGCCAGCAGCCAAGGTTCCTACGGAGAGACCCAGTACTTC
14,NA,TRBD1,TRBV19,TRBJ2-5,CASSIGTDQETQYF,TGTGCCAGTAGTATTGGGACAGACCAAGAGACCCAGTACTTC
14,once,NA,TRBV6-5,TRBJ1-1,CASTNGRGNTEAFF,TGTGCCAGCACCAATGGCAGGGGGAACACTGAAGCTTTCTTT
16,few,TRBD1,TRBV27,TRBJ1-5,CASSSRQGRSNQPQHF,TGTGCCAGCAGTTCCCGACAGGGAAGGAGCAATCAGCCCCAGCATTTT
17,NA,TRBD1,TRBV18,TRBJ1-2,CASTDPDQGQGAKGYTF,TGTGCCAGCACCGACCCCGACCAGGGACAGGGGGCCAAAGGCTACACCTTC
14,NA,NA,TRBV9,TRBJ2-3,CASSVARVSDTQYF,TGTGCCAGCAGCGTAGCCAGGGTTTCGGATACGCAGTATTTT
15,NA,NA,TRBV13,TRBJ1-5,CASSLGGRHNQPQHF,TGTGCCAGCAGCTTAGGGGGGCGGCACAATCAGCCCCAGCATTTT
15,many,NA,TRBV6-6,TRBJ1-5,CASSHGQYSNQPQHF,TGTGCCAGCAGCCATGGACAGTATAGCAATCAGCCCCAGCATTTT
13,NA,NA,TRBV7-9,TRBJ1-1,CASSLRGDTEAFF,TGTGCCAGCAGCTTAAGGGGTGACACTGAAGCTTTCTTT
18,NA,TRBD1,TRBV24-1,TRBJ2-2,CATRANNGQGADTGELFF,TGTGCCACCAGGGCGAATAATGGACAGGGGGCAGACACCGGGGAGCTGTTTTTT
16,NA,TRBD2,TRBV11-3,TRBJ2-1,CASSLEITSGYNEQFF,TGTGCCAGCAGCTTAGAAATTACTAGCGGCTACAATGAGCAGTTCTTC
19,NA,TRBD2,TRBV28,TRBJ2-1,CASSPGLAGGTGFYNEQFF,TGTGCCAGCAGTCCCGGACTAGCGGGAGGGACAGGGTTTTACAATGAGCAGTTCTTC
14,NA,NA,TRBV27,TRBJ1-4,CASSLGATNEKLFF,TGTGCCAGCAGTTTGGGCGCAACTAATGAAAAACTGTTTTTT
17,NA,NA,TRBV2,TRBJ1-2,CASSDPGRSGGNYGYTF,TGTGCCAGCAGTGATCCGGGGCGATCGGGGGGGAACTATGGCTACACCTTC
15,NA,NA,TRBV18,TRBJ1-5,CASSPLSGDNQPQHF,TGTGCCAGCTCACCACTATCAGGGGACAATCAGCCCCAGCATTTT
14,once,TRBD2,TRBV7-2,TRBJ2-5,CASSLGGGMETQYF,TGTGCCAGCAGCTTAGGGGGGGGGATGGAGACCCAGTACTTC
15,once,TRBD1,TRBV5-4,TRBJ2-3,CASSSPGQGEYTQYF,TGTGCCAGCAGCTCTCCGGGACAGGGGGAATATACGCAGTATTTT